The clone carrying this T cell receptor beta chain was seen repeatedly, ten times or more. The data stem from a study of Graves' ophthalmopathy and Graves' hyperthyroidism. Amplification from RNA transcripts yielded the TCR beta CDR3 regions. The first-round RT-PCR employed HTBI primers together with the Qiagen OneStep RT-PCR kit. A multiplex PCR was then performed as the second round. TCRdb processed the multiplex PCR reads anew with MiXCR; each CDR3 protein has one entry. This sample carries over 450,000 distinct CDR3 sequences, 13% to 15% of them seen once, and the ten largest clones take approximately 9.8%. The CDR3 length is 14 residues. V was shortened by 5 bases and J by 3 bases, with 10 bases between the two germline ends.

Sequencing was carried out using blood. The chain recombines TRBV12-3 or TRBV12-4 with TRBJ2-2; weak D call: TRBD1 (6 bases). This receptor was obtained from a woman in her twenties or thirties with Graves' ophthalmopathy. The CDR3 loop is CASSPQGYTGELFF. CDR3 nucleotides: TGTGCCAGCAGTCCGCAGGGGTACACCGGGGAGCTGTTTTTT.